The present T cell receptor (beta chain) was sequenced within a study of cytomegalovirus exposure and HLA in healthy donors. Broader study findings: The study labeled 164 TCR beta chains cytomegalovirus-associated. Three chains linked to CMV were shown in vitro to be specific for CMV antigens. The study found most TCR sequences rare, yet found some public TCRs in many donors.

For this clone: Its antigen is not known.

V gave up 5 bases and J gave up 5 bases; unmatched junction bases: 10. From germline, CDR1 is SEHNR and CDR2 FQNEAQ (reference sequence). CDR3 length equals 16 residues. TCRdb's copy holds only in-frame clones and misses some; the assay was immunoSEQ multiplex PCR. The table includes some 76,000 clones, 94% detected once. The receptor was isolated from a woman between 18 and 29 years old in good health and CMV-seronegative. Material for sequencing was PBMCs. V gene TRBV7-9 combines with J gene TRBJ2-4; the match to TRBD2 covers 9 bases. CDR3 sequence: CASSTWTSEGENIQYF. CDR3 nucleotide sequence: TGTGCCAGCAGCACCTGGACTAGCGAGGGGGAAAACATTCAGTACTTC.